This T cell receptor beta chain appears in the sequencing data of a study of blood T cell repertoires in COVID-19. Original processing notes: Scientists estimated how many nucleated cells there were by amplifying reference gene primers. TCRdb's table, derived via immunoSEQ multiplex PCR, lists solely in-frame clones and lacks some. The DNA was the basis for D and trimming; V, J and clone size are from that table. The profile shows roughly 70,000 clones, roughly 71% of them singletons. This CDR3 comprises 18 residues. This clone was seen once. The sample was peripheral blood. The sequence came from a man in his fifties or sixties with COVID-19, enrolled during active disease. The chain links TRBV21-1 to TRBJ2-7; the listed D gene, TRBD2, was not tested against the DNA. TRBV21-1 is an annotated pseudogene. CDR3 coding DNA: TGTGCCAGCCTTCCGATCCCCCTAGCGCGCAAGAGCTCCTACGAGCAGTACTTC. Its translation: CASLPIPLARKSSYEQYF.